This T cell receptor (beta chain) appears in the sequencing data of a study of vaccination and CD4 T cells after COVID-19. Study summary: Overlapping peptides of the spike proteins of SARS-CoV-2, HCoV-NL63, HCoV-OC43 and HCoV-229E were used for cell stimulation. Control cultures were supplied with a CEFX pool, an HIV-1 Nef pool, or no peptide at all.

Cultured CD4+ T-cell DNA underwent Oncomine TCR Beta short-read sequencing. Investigators isolated genomic DNA from cultured CD4+ T cells. TCRdb reprocessed the PCR reads with MiXCR, giving one entry per CDR3 protein. The sample records about 12,000 distinct CDR3 sequences, 30% to 45% being singletons. As to treatment: roughly 11-day PBMC culture with coronavirus spike peptide pools or control peptides (ViraFEST assay). The collection of CD4+ T cells from the unexposed donor took place before the COVID-19 pandemic (2011-2018). Concerning this clonotype itself: What it binds is unknown.

Study results and limitations: Post-vaccination, and not before, a median 86.3% of reactive clones appeared in convalescent patients.

V lost 3 bases to trimming and J lost 8 bases, with 13 bases between them. Germline V gene data show CDR1 as SGHTA and CDR2 as FQGNSA. This CDR3 comprises 13 residues. This chain joins TRBV7-2 and TRBJ1-2, with a weak D call TRBD1 (6 bases). The source is a human donor in good health. Sequencing was performed on CD4+ T cells from blood, cultured in vitro. CDR3 sequence (DNA): TGTGCCAGCAGCTTTACAGGGACCGCAGGCTACACCTTC. Translation gives CASSFTGTAGYTF.